This is a list of T cell receptor beta chains from one sample in a study of shared clonotypes between healthy human individuals. Assay: immunoSEQ multiplex PCR; the TCRdb copy retains only in-frame clones and omits some. The repertoire consists of about 2,200,000 clones, with under 95% occurring once and the leading ten covering more than 1.5%. Sequenced: naive CD8+ T cells from PBMCs. All receptors come from a man younger than 30 in good health. Some clones in this sample may be carry-over from other donors' samples. CDR3s include the opening cysteine and the closing phenylalanine or tryptophan. Each record gives: D gene, V gene, clone size, J gene, CDR3 protein, CDR3 DNA. D genes are given only for firm matches. The size entry is marked missing in some rows and otherwise reads once, few, many or a size class.

>-|TRBV5-1|-|TRBJ2-7
CASRSPRGDEQYF
TGCGCCAGCAGATCACCCCGGGGAGACGAGCAGTACTTC
>TRBD1|TRBV29-1|-|TRBJ2-7
CSVEDLSWSKGQLFYEQYF
TGCAGCGTTGAAGATCTCTCGTGGAGTAAGGGACAGTTATTCTACGAGCAGTACTTC
>-|TRBV7-6|-|TRBJ2-7
CASSPAPGAAYEQYF
TGTGCCAGCAGTCCCGCGCCGGGAGCAGCCTACGAGCAGTACTTC
>-|TRBV7-9|-|TRBJ2-7
CASSTPRSGPNEQYF
TGTGCCAGCAGCACTCCGCGGTCCGGGCCCAACGAGCAGTACTTC
>-|TRBV28|-|TRBJ1-5
CASSPTGYNQPQHF
TGTGCCAGCAGTCCAACGGGATACAATCAGCCCCAGCATTTT
>TRBD2|TRBV27|-|TRBJ2-7
CASSLRVAGVPYEQYF
TGTGCCAGCAGTTTGAGGGTGGCGGGAGTTCCCTACGAGCAGTACTTC
>-|TRBV11-3|-|TRBJ2-7
CASSAGTTYEQYF
TGTGCCAGCAGCGCGGGAACCACCTACGAGCAGTACTTC
>TRBD1|TRBV4-1|-|TRBJ1-5
CASSQGTVEWEQPQHF
TGCGCCAGCAGCCAGGGGACAGTCGAGTGGGAACAGCCCCAGCATTTT
>TRBD2|TRBV27|-|TRBJ2-5
CASKKGTSGRVQETQYF
TGTGCCAGCAAAAAAGGGACTAGCGGGAGGGTACAAGAGACCCAGTACTTC
>TRBD2|TRBV15|-|TRBJ2-7
CATSRGTSDYEQYF
TGTGCCACCAGCAGAGGGACTAGCGACTACGAGCAGTACTTC
>TRBD1|TRBV27|-|TRBJ1-4
CASSYRQGGEKLFF
TGTGCCAGCAGTTACCGACAGGGGGGCGAAAAACTGTTTTTT
>TRBD1|TRBV9|-|TRBJ1-3
CASSPRTGHLTIYF
TGTGCCAGCAGCCCCAGGACAGGGCACCTCACCATATATTTT
>-|TRBV27|-|TRBJ2-7
CASSLKVTDWYEQYF
TGTGCCAGCAGTTTAAAGGTTACCGACTGGTACGAGCAGTACTTC
>-|TRBV6-6|-|TRBJ2-2
CASSSSGNTGELFF
TGTGCCAGCAGTTCCAGCGGGAACACCGGGGAGCTGTTTTTT
>-|TRBV5-1|once|TRBJ2-5
CASSLVRVGETQYF
TGCGCCAGCAGCTTGGTTCGTGTCGGCGAGACCCAGTACTTC
>TRBD1|TRBV5-6|few|TRBJ1-2
CASSLAGDRGYGYTF
TGTGCCAGCAGCTTGGCAGGGGACAGGGGATATGGCTACACCTTC
>-|TRBV7-9|few|TRBJ2-2
CASSFGSGELFF
TGTGCCAGCAGCTTCGGGAGCGGGGAGCTGTTTTTT
>-|TRBV28|-|TRBJ2-3
CASSFLGASSTDTQYF
TGTGCCAGCAGCTTCTTGGGGGCCAGCAGCACAGATACGCAGTATTTT
>TRBD2|TRBV15|-|TRBJ2-3
CATSRETSVSTDTQYF
TGTGCCACCAGCAGAGAGACTAGCGTTAGCACAGATACGCAGTATTTT
>TRBD1|TRBV9|few|TRBJ2-7
CASSVRGIQGADEQYF
TGTGCCAGCAGCGTAAGAGGGATACAGGGGGCAGACGAGCAGTACTTC
>-|TRBV5-6|-|TRBJ1-2
CASSLEGGDYGYTF
TGTGCCAGCAGCTTGGAAGGGGGAGACTATGGCTACACCTTC
>-|TRBV7-9|-|TRBJ2-7
CASSSTTGRATYEQYF
TGTGCCAGCAGCTCCACAACAGGGAGGGCTACCTACGAGCAGTACTTC
>TRBD1|TRBV29-1|-|TRBJ2-7
CSVRGLESSYEQYF
TGCAGCGTTAGGGGGCTCGAGAGCTCCTACGAGCAGTACTTC
>TRBD1|TRBV19|once|TRBJ1-5
CASSTLPGQERGQPQHF
TGTGCCAGTAGTACTCTGCCGGGACAGGAGCGAGGTCAGCCCCAGCATTTT
>TRBD2|TRBV9|-|TRBJ2-7
CASSVSSGIAYEQYF
TGTGCCAGCAGCGTTTCTAGCGGGATCGCCTACGAGCAGTACTTC
>-|TRBV4-3|-|TRBJ2-1
CASSQSAEWGAEQFF
TGCGCCAGCAGCCAGTCGGCGGAGTGGGGGGCTGAGCAGTTCTTC
>TRBD2|TRBV28|-|TRBJ2-7
CASSLNGGSSLYEQYF
TGTGCCAGCAGTTTAAACGGCGGGAGTTCACTTTACGAGCAGTACTTC
>-|TRBV6-5|-|TRBJ2-3
CASSYAGDTQYF
TGTGCCAGCAGTTACGCAGGGGATACGCAGTATTTT
>-|TRBV7-9|-|TRBJ2-7
CASSLGGVYEQYF
TGTGCCAGCAGCTTAGGGGGGGTCTACGAGCAGTACTTC
>-|TRBV5-3|-|TRBJ1-5
CARSATRDGDSNQPQHF
TGTGCCAGAAGCGCAACTCGGGACGGCGATAGCAATCAGCCCCAGCATTTT
>TRBD2|TRBV29-1|-|TRBJ2-5
CSVEVWTSGYQETQYF
TGCAGCGTTGAAGTGTGGACTAGCGGTTACCAAGAGACCCAGTACTTC
>TRBD2|TRBV5-1|-|TRBJ2-1
CASSRGLAGVENEQFF
TGCGCCAGCAGCCGGGGACTAGCGGGAGTCGAAAATGAGCAGTTCTTC
>-|TRBV27|-|TRBJ2-5
CASSLRLPQETQYF
TGTGCCAGCAGTTTGCGACTTCCCCAAGAGACCCAGTACTTC
>-|TRBV7-8|-|TRBJ2-3
CASLLGQGPDTQYF
TGTGCCAGCCTTCTAGGGCAGGGGCCAGATACGCAGTATTTT
>-|TRBV9|-|TRBJ1-5
CASSDTGREQPQHF
TGTGCCAGCAGTGACACAGGGAGAGAACAGCCCCAGCATTTT
>-|TRBV27|-|TRBJ2-2
CASSLSGQGRAGELFF
TGTGCCAGCAGTTTATCCGGCCAGGGACGGGCCGGGGAGCTGTTTTTT
>-|TRBV28|-|TRBJ2-5
CASESPRRAETQYF
TGTGCCTCAGAAAGCCCTCGAAGGGCAGAGACCCAGTACTTC
>-|TRBV7-6|-|TRBJ2-2
CASSYHLVPTNTGELFF
TGTGCCAGCAGCTACCACTTGGTGCCTACGAACACCGGGGAGCTGTTTTTT
>TRBD1|TRBV11-2|-|TRBJ2-7
CASSPWDRTYEQYF
TGTGCCAGCAGCCCTTGGGACAGAACTTACGAGCAGTACTTC
>-|TRBV21-1|-|TRBJ1-2
CASSKRPSYSDRATNYGYTF
TGTGCCAGCAGCAAGAGGCCCTCCTACTCCGACAGAGCAACTAACTATGGCTACACCTTC
>TRBD1|TRBV7-9|-|TRBJ1-4
CASSSRDSATNEKLFF
TGTGCCAGCAGCTCCCGGGACAGCGCAACTAATGAAAAACTGTTTTTT
>TRBD2|TRBV5-1|-|TRBJ2-1
CASSYHVAGLIHEQFF
TGCGCCAGCAGCTACCATGTAGCGGGACTAATTCATGAGCAGTTCTTC
>-|TRBV30|-|TRBJ2-5
CAWIGGPWRETQYF
TGTGCCTGGATCGGGGGACCTTGGCGGGAGACCCAGTACTTC
>-|TRBV27|once|TRBJ1-6
CASSGTTYNSPLHF
TGTGCCAGCAGTGGCACAACTTATAATTCACCCCTCCACTTT
>TRBD1|TRBV27|-|TRBJ1-1
CASSSGTVSTEAFF
TGTGCCAGCAGTTCCGGGACAGTCAGTACTGAAGCTTTCTTT
>TRBD1|TRBV27|once|TRBJ1-1
CASSPTTGSNTEAFF
TGTGCCAGCAGCCCAACGACAGGGTCGAACACTGAAGCTTTCTTT
>-|TRBV7-8|-|TRBJ2-7
CASSLAGFHEQYF
TGTGCCAGCAGCTTAGCGGGATTTCACGAGCAGTACTTC
>TRBD1|TRBV28|-|TRBJ1-5
CASTPGGGYNQPQHF
TGTGCCAGCACCCCAGGGGGCGGCTACAATCAGCCCCAGCATTTT
>TRBD2|TRBV27|-|TRBJ2-1
CASKSLAGVAEQFF
TGTGCCAGCAAATCACTAGCGGGAGTTGCCGAGCAGTTCTTC
>-|TRBV11-2|-|TRBJ1-3
CASSPSADSGNTIYF
TGTGCCAGCAGCCCCTCAGCCGACTCTGGAAACACCATATATTTT
>-|TRBV9|-|TRBJ2-1
CASSVPRGSADSYNEQFF
TGTGCCAGCAGCGTCCCTCGGGGGAGCGCCGACTCCTACAATGAGCAGTTCTTC
>-|TRBV7-3|once|TRBJ2-1
CASSSRTVPRNEQFF
TGTGCCAGCAGCTCACGGACCGTGCCCCGGAATGAGCAGTTCTTC
>-|TRBV7-9|once|TRBJ2-7
CASSLAPHEQYF
TGTGCCAGCAGCTTAGCTCCCCACGAGCAGTACTTC
>TRBD1|TRBV27|-|TRBJ2-7
CASGYRGLGEQYF
TGTGCCAGCGGCTACAGGGGGCTCGGCGAGCAGTACTTC
>-|TRBV27|once|TRBJ1-2
CASSLYGAGAGGYTF
TGTGCCAGCAGTTTATACGGGGCAGGGGCGGGTGGCTACACCTTC